This is a list of T cell receptor beta chains from one sample in a study of T-cell memory formation after mild COVID-19. In TCRdb, the 5' RACE reads were re-called with MiXCR into one record per CDR3 protein. The sample consists of hundreds of thousands of distinct CDR3 sequences, less than 25% of them appearing once. The sample was PBMCs or a T cell subset sorted from them (not recorded which). These receptor sequences come from an adult woman who had mild COVID-19 (a few samples of this study predate the infection). Cell type and time point are not known. CDR3s include the opening cysteine and the closing phenylalanine or tryptophan. A D gene is named only where the DNA matches it firmly. For some rows the clone size is stated as once, few or many, or as a class when expanded; others skip it.

J gene: TRBJ1-5; clone size: NA; D gene: NA; V gene: TRBV6-1; CDR3 protein: CASSRGTFSNQPQHF; CDR3 DNA: TGTGCCAGCAGTAGAGGGACATTTAGCAATCAGCCCCAGCATTTT
J gene: TRBJ2-7; clone size: many; D gene: NA; V gene: TRBV20-1; CDR3 protein: CSARGQLDYEQYF; CDR3 DNA: TGCAGTGCTAGAGGGCAGCTAGACTACGAGCAGTACTTC
J gene: TRBJ2-7; clone size: NA; D gene: TRBD2; V gene: TRBV4-1; CDR3 protein: CASSQATSTGEQYF; CDR3 DNA: TGCGCCAGCAGCCAGGCGACTAGCACAGGAGAGCAGTACTTC
J gene: TRBJ2-1; clone size: NA; D gene: TRBD1; V gene: TRBV24-1; CDR3 protein: CATSDLGTGGYEQFF; CDR3 DNA: TGTGCCACCAGTGATTTAGGGACAGGGGGCTATGAGCAGTTCTTC
J gene: TRBJ2-1; clone size: many; D gene: NA; V gene: TRBV5-1; CDR3 protein: CASTAGSLYNEQFF; CDR3 DNA: TGCGCCAGCACTGCGGGCTCCTTATACAATGAGCAGTTCTTC
J gene: TRBJ2-3; clone size: few; D gene: NA; V gene: TRBV20-1; CDR3 protein: CSASHRGQSTDTQYF; CDR3 DNA: TGCAGTGCTAGCCACCGCGGGCAAAGCACAGATACGCAGTATTTT
J gene: TRBJ2-7; clone size: NA; D gene: TRBD1; V gene: TRBV30; CDR3 protein: CAWTPDRGYEQYF; CDR3 DNA: TGTGCCTGGACCCCGGACAGGGGTTACGAGCAGTACTTC
J gene: TRBJ1-1; clone size: NA; D gene: TRBD1; V gene: TRBV18; CDR3 protein: CASSPSRDRVFSVEAFF; CDR3 DNA: TGTGCCAGCTCACCGTCCCGGGACAGGGTCTTCAGCGTTGAAGCTTTCTTT
J gene: TRBJ1-1; clone size: few; D gene: TRBD1; V gene: TRBV5-1; CDR3 protein: CASSLDTGELGAFF; CDR3 DNA: TGCGCCAGCAGCTTGGATACAGGGGAATTGGGAGCTTTCTTT
J gene: TRBJ2-7; clone size: NA; D gene: TRBD2; V gene: TRBV9; CDR3 protein: CASSAGLAGGRGEQYF; CDR3 DNA: TGTGCCAGCAGCGCCGGACTAGCGGGAGGGCGAGGCGAGCAGTACTTC
J gene: TRBJ2-1; clone size: few; D gene: TRBD2; V gene: TRBV12-3/TRBV12-4; CDR3 protein: CASSGLAGRRDEQFF; CDR3 DNA: TGTGCCAGCAGCGGACTAGCGGGACGCAGGGATGAGCAGTTCTTC
J gene: TRBJ2-1; clone size: few; D gene: NA; V gene: TRBV7-6; CDR3 protein: CASQGAYNEQFF; CDR3 DNA: TGTGCCAGCCAGGGTGCCTACAATGAGCAGTTCTTC
J gene: TRBJ1-3; clone size: many; D gene: NA; V gene: TRBV14; CDR3 protein: CASSQDLASVSGNTIYF; CDR3 DNA: TGTGCCAGCAGCCAAGATCTAGCTTCAGTCTCTGGAAACACCATATATTTT
J gene: TRBJ1-2; clone size: NA; D gene: NA; V gene: TRBV2; CDR3 protein: CASRGVGYGYTF; CDR3 DNA: TGTGCCAGCAGAGGGGTCGGCTATGGCTACACCTTC
J gene: TRBJ2-5; clone size: NA; D gene: NA; V gene: TRBV9; CDR3 protein: CASSVSGSEQETQYF; CDR3 DNA: TGTGCCAGCAGCGTAAGCGGGTCAGAACAAGAGACCCAGTACTTC
J gene: TRBJ1-1; clone size: NA; D gene: NA; V gene: TRBV24-1; CDR3 protein: CATSDSRGLAEAFF; CDR3 DNA: TGTGCCACCAGTGATAGTCGGGGATTAGCTGAAGCTTTCTTT
J gene: TRBJ2-1; clone size: NA; D gene: NA; V gene: TRBV5-1; CDR3 protein: CASSPRPVTSLVSNEQFF; CDR3 DNA: TGCGCCAGCAGCCCGCGGCCGGTGACTAGTCTAGTATCCAATGAGCAGTTCTTC
J gene: TRBJ2-7; clone size: NA; D gene: TRBD2; V gene: TRBV7-9; CDR3 protein: CASSLDFQREGFNEQYF; CDR3 DNA: TGTGCCAGCAGCTTAGACTTCCAGCGGGAGGGCTTTAACGAGCAGTACTTC